A single sample gave rise to the 20 T cell receptor beta chains below, sequenced in a study of identical twins. Each CDR3 protein gets one entry after TCRdb re-called the 5' RACE reads with MiXCR. The table lists just under 650,000 distinct CDR3 sequences, around 7.5% of them singletons, with over 1.5% in the top ten. These data are also associated with another study on yellow fever vaccine responses in identical twins.

The sequenced sample consisted of PBMCs. The receptors derive from a woman between 18 and 30 years old in good health.

This clonotype was seen many times. The chain employs TRBV11-3 and TRBJ1-1; D not resolved. V lost 1 base and J 6 bases, leaving 9 bases between the germline ends. The CDR3 runs to 13 residues. The germline V gene encodes CDR1 SGHNT and CDR2 YENEEA. Here the CDR3 reads CASSLVREAEAFF. The CDR3 DNA reads TGTGCCAGCAGCTTAGTTCGGGAGGCTGAAGCTTTCTTT.

The rearrangement joins TRBV2 to TRBJ1-2; D remains unclear. V lost 5 bases and J lost 8, with 15 bases in between. Germline CDR1 is SNHLY and CDR2 is FYNNEI. The CDR3 consists of 13 residues. CDR3 nucleotide sequence: TGTGCCAGCAGTCCCACCACCCTTCGCGGCTACACCTTC. It encodes CASSPTTLRGYTF.

J is TRBJ2-7 and V is TRBV7-9; D might be TRBD2 (6 bases). Per germline, CDR1 SEHNR and CDR2 FQNEAQ (reference sequence). V gave up 5 bases and J gave up 0 bases, with 14 bases separating them. This CDR3 spans 15 amino acids. CDR3 sequence (DNA): TGTGCCAGCAGCCGATACGACGGGAGCTCCTACGAGCAGTACGTC. Translated, it gives CASSRYDGSSYEQYV.

This clonotype was counted at least ten times. The rearrangement joins TRBV12-3 or TRBV12-4 to TRBJ2-5; D is perhaps TRBD1 (6 bases). The CDR3 spans 14 residues. Trimming stripped 5 bases from V and 4 bases from J, with 14 bases between. Here the CDR3 reads CASSPQGTGETQYF. CDR3 nucleotide sequence: TGTGCCAGCAGTCCGCAGGGGACGGGAGAGACCCAGTACTTC.

This clonotype was observed at least ten times. The rearrangement uses TRBV10-3 and TRBJ2-1, with 8 positions matching TRBD1. Unmatched junction bases numbered 8, after V lost 3 bases and J lost 7 bases. The CDR3 loop spans 15 amino acids. Germline V gene sequence: CDR1 ENHRY, CDR2 SYGVKD. The DNA of the CDR3 is TGTGCCATCAGTGACCCCGGACAGGGCAGGAATGAGCAGTTCTTC. As protein: CAISDPGQGRNEQFF.

In this sample, this clonotype turned up many times. J is TRBJ2-3 and V is TRBV12-3 or TRBV12-4, with D uncertain. The CDR3 is 15 residues long. V was pared by 2 bases and J by 0 bases, with 9 bases between. The CDR3 region has the DNA TGTGCCAGCAGTTTAAACTACCCTAGCACAGATACGCAGTATTTT. It encodes CASSLNYPSTDTQYF.

This clonotype was observed a few times. This chain uses TRBV11-2 with TRBJ2-7; TRBD2 matches at 8 bases. CDR3 size: 16 residues. CDR1 is SGHAT, CDR2 FQNNGV, per germline. V lost 2 bases and J lost 3; bases outside the gene matches: 9. The CDR3 here is CASSLSGRGPNYEQYF. In nucleotides, the CDR3 is TGTGCCAGCAGCTTAAGCGGGAGAGGTCCAAACTACGAGCAGTACTTC.

This clonotype has just a few counts. V usage is TRBV7-3 and J usage is TRBJ2-2; 10 nucleotides align to TRBD2. Germline-derived CDR1 and CDR2 are SGHTA and FQGTGA. This CDR3 is 17 amino acids long. V was clipped by 1 base and J by 6 bases; unmatched bases: 8. The CDR3 loop is CASSLISQREGPGELFF. The DNA for the CDR3 is TGTGCCAGCAGCTTAATTTCCCAGCGGGAGGGCCCCGGGGAGCTGTTTTTT.

The genes are TRBV29-1 and TRBJ2-2, with 11 bases lining up with TRBD1. Trimming removed 7 bases from V and 7 bases from J; junction bases left unmatched: 5. This CDR3 has 13 amino acids. Looked up from germline, CDR1 is SQVTM and CDR2 is ANQGSEA. The CDR3 DNA follows: TGCAGCGCCGGACAGGGGGCTAGCGGGGAGCTGTTTTTT. It encodes CSAGQGASGELFF.

Ten or more counts support this clonotype. The rearrangement links TRBV4-1 to TRBJ2-2; tentatively, D is TRBD1 (5 bases). CDR3 length equals 17 residues. The ends were cut back, 4 bases at V and 6 bases at J, with 21 bases in the middle. Germline CDR1 reads MGHRA; CDR2 reads YSYEKL. DNA of the CDR3: TGCGCCAGCAGCCCCCGGCAGGGCTACCTTGGGGCCGGGGAGCTGTTTTTT. It is translated as CASSPRQGYLGAGELFF.

This clonotype was counted only a few times. The rearrangement uses TRBV6-5 and TRBJ1-5; 9 bases agree with TRBD1. Germline V CDR1 and CDR2: MNHEY, SVGAGI. Losses at the gene ends were 5 bases for V and 0 bases for J; bases not matched to a gene: 5. The CDR3 runs 16 residues. This CDR3 reads CASSIQGAGSNQPQHF. The CDR3 DNA reads as TGTGCCAGCAGTATACAGGGGGCGGGTAGCAATCAGCCCCAGCATTTT.

This clonotype was found many times. This chain links TRBV6-5 with TRBJ2-3, with 11 positions matching TRBD2. The CDR3 sequence is 16 residues long. Germline V gene sequence: CDR1 MNHEY, CDR2 SVGAGI. V gave up 3 bases and J gave up 2 bases; unmatched junction bases: 4. CDR3 in amino acids: CASSYGTSGPTDTQYF. CDR3 coding DNA: TGTGCCAGCAGTTATGGGACTAGCGGTCCCACAGATACGCAGTATTTT.

This clonotype was picked up a small number of times. The J gene is TRBJ2-1, the V gene TRBV7-2, with D tentatively TRBD1 (6 bases). Trimming removed 5 bases at V and 5 bases at J, with 13 bases between. The CDR3 totals 14 residues. Germline V lookup: CDR1 SGHTA, CDR2 FQGNSA. The chain's CDR3 is CASSPRTADNEQFF. In DNA form, the CDR3 reads TGTGCCAGCAGCCCCCGGACAGCGGACAATGAGCAGTTCTTC. The full variable domain, in which reference TRBV7-2 and TRBJ2-1 provide the parts outside the CDR3, is GAGVSQSPSNKVTEKGKDVELRCDPISGHTALYWYRQSLGQGLEFLIYFQGNSAPDKSGLPSDRFSAERTGGSVSTLTIQRTQQEDSAVYLCASSPRTADNEQFFGPGTRLTVL.

The gene calls are TRBV29-1 and TRBJ2-2; the D gene could be TRBD1 or TRBD2 (5 bases each). The CDR3 spans 15 residues. Germline loops: CDR1 SQVTM, CDR2 ANQGSEA. V lost 6 bases and J lost 2, with 16 bases in between. CDR3 region: CSVFGVRGNTGELFF. Written as DNA, the CDR3 is TGCAGCGTATTCGGGGTGAGGGGAAACACCGGGGAGCTGTTTTTT.

This clonotype was counted many times. The V and J genes are TRBV20-1 and TRBJ2-1; TRBD2 agrees at 11 bases. Losses at the gene ends were 4 bases for V and 6 bases for J; bases not matched to a gene: 5. Germline V gene data show CDR1 as DFQATT and CDR2 as SNEGSKA (reference sequence). The CDR3 length is 14 residues. The CDR3 DNA reads as TGCAGTGCTAAGAGACTAGCGGGGAGCAATGAGCAGTTCTTC. This encodes CSAKRLAGSNEQFF.

This clonotype was seen more than once but under ten times. This chain links TRBV5-1 with TRBJ2-1, with TRBD2 matching 14 bases. The CDR3 spans 16 residues. The junction had 5 bases not matched to a gene; V was cut back by 4 bases and J by 5 bases. CDR1 and CDR2 (germline): SGHRS, YFSETQ. DNA for the CDR3: TGCGCCAGCAGCCCGCGGACTAGCGGGAGGCACAATGAGCAGTTCTTC. Translating gives CASSPRTSGRHNEQFF.

This clonotype was counted only a few times. The CDR3 nucleotides read TGTGCCAGCAGCCGGGGGGTCAATGAGCAGTTCTTC. It translates to CASSRGVNEQFF. The genes are TRBV3-1 and TRBJ2-1, with D possibly matching TRBD2 (6 bases). Trimming cost V 4 bases and J 6 bases, with 7 bases left between them. The CDR3 has 12 amino acids. Per the germline V gene, CDR1 is LGHDT and CDR2 is YNNKEL (reference sequence).

This clonotype showed up just a few times. The J gene is TRBJ2-2, the V gene TRBV28; D assignment may be TRBD1 or TRBD2 (5 bases each). Germline V gene lookup returns CDR1 MDHEN and CDR2 SYDVKM. The CDR3 sequence is 16 residues long. V dropped 5 bases and J dropped 2 bases, with 15 bases sitting between them. The CDR3: CASSEWGRSNTGELFF. The CDR3 DNA is TGTGCCAGCAGTGAGTGGGGACGCTCCAACACCGGGGAGCTGTTTTTT.

This clonotype was recorded at least ten times. The chain recombines TRBV20-1 with TRBJ2-1; no clear D. Per germline, CDR1 DFQATT and CDR2 SNEGSKA (reference sequence). The V end lost 6 bases, the J end lost 8 bases, and 17 bases lay between the germline ends. The CDR3 covers 13 residues. The DNA of the CDR3 is TGCAGTGCCACCCAAACCAACGTATATGAGCAGTTCTTC. This gives the protein CSATQTNVYEQFF.

This clonotype has more than one count but fewer than ten. In DNA form, the CDR3 reads TGCAGCGTTGAAGAAGGGACTAGCGGGATCGATGAGCAGTTCTTC. It codes for CSVEEGTSGIDEQFF. The V gene is TRBV29-1, the J gene TRBJ2-1; 13 bases map to TRBD2. The junction had 4 bases not matched to a gene; V was cut back by 0 bases and J by 8 bases. The CDR3 totals 15 residues. The V gene's germline CDR1 is SQVTM and CDR2 ANQGSEA.